This T cell receptor beta chain was recovered during a study of PD-1 blockade in classical Hodgkin lymphoma. Notes on the study in general: Reported findings placed baseline TCR diversity lower in newly diagnosed patients (compared with healthy donors).

The table came from immunoSEQ multiplex PCR; TCRdb's copy has only in-frame clones and leaves some out. The table has approximately 23,000 clones, approximately 91% seen once. Germline-derived CDR1 and CDR2 are ENHRY and SYGVKD. The V end lost 6 bases, the J end lost 3 bases, and 14 bases lay between the germline ends. The CDR3 runs to 14 residues. Time point indicated: newly diagnosed, previously untreated cHL patient sample. It was by magnetic negative selection that CD4+ T cells were purified from thawed PBMCs. Serving as comparison were PBMCs from newly diagnosed, untreated classical Hodgkin lymphoma, which were sequenced alongside the relapsed/refractory trial patients. This clone was observed once. Its specificity is not known.

This sequence originates from a human donor with classical Hodgkin lymphoma. The sample consisted of CD4+ T cells from blood. The V gene is TRBV10-3, the J gene TRBJ2-5; D is possibly TRBD2 (6 bases). In DNA form, the CDR3 reads TGTGCCATCAGACGGGTAGCGGAGGAAGAGACCCAGTACTTC. This codes for CAIRRVAEEETQYF.